Presented here are 15 T cell receptor beta chains from one specimen sequenced in a study of cytomegalovirus exposure and HLA in healthy donors. The PCR made use of 60 Vbeta and 13 Jbeta primers. Clones were read by immunoSEQ multiplex PCR, and TCRdb kept only the in-frame ones, dropping some. The sample contains approximately 170,000 clones, around 68% of which appear only once. The source material was PBMCs. These receptors were taken from a woman between 35 and 50 years old in good health and CMV-seropositive.

The rearrangement uses TRBV28 and TRBJ1-1; D is unresolved. This CDR3 has 12 amino acids. V lost 6 bases, J lost 1 base, and 6 bases lay in between. CDR1 MDHEN and CDR2 SYDVKM come from the germline V gene. The CDR3 coding sequence is TGTGCCAGCAGGGAGAGGAACACTGAAGCTTTCTTT. This codes for CASRERNTEAFF.

On this clone itself: A read error may produce the germline difference seen at one junction end. The V gene is TRBV6-5, the J gene TRBJ1-2, with TRBD1 as a possible D gene (6 bases). CDR3 length equals 15 residues. Germline V lookup: CDR1 MNHEY, CDR2 SVGAGI. The CDR3 DNA reads as TGTGCCAGCAGTTACTCGATATCAGGGGACTATGGCTACCCCTTC. Translating it yields CASSYSISGDYGYPF.

This clone has a handful of counts. The chain employs TRBV7-2 and TRBJ2-3; 8 bases line up with TRBD1. The CDR3 has 14 residues. Germline-derived CDR1 and CDR2 are SGHTA and FQGNSA. Trimming removed 5 bases from V and 3 bases from J; junction bases left unmatched: 4. The chain's CDR3 is CASSGQGGTDTQYF. Written as DNA, the CDR3 is TGTGCCAGCAGCGGACAGGGTGGGACAGATACGCAGTATTTT.

In its sample, this clone was seen a few times. The CDR3 DNA sequence: TGTGCCAGCAGCTCCTTAGGCGGGAGGATCGGTACAGATACGCAGTATTTT. It specifies CASSSLGGRIGTDTQYF. The rearrangement uses TRBV7-9 and TRBJ2-3; TRBD2 matches at 8 bases. CDR3 size: 17 residues. The V gene end was trimmed by 4 bases and the J gene end by 3 bases; junction bases not matched to a gene: 12. From germline, CDR1 is SEHNR and CDR2 FQNEAQ (reference sequence). Variable domain in full (rest from reference TRBV7-9 and TRBJ2-3): DTGVSQNPRHKITKRGQNVTFRCDPISEHNRLYWYRQTLGQGPEFLTYFQNEAQLEKSRLLSDRFSAERPKGSFSTLEIQRTEQGDSAMYLCASSSLGGRIGTDTQYFGPGTRLTVL.

This rearrangement joins TRBV19 to TRBJ1-4; 8 bases fit TRBD1. Germline CDR1 LNHDA, CDR2 SQIVND (reference sequence). The trim removed 6 bases at V and 8 bases at J, leaving 5 bases unmatched. The CDR3 is 13 residues long. This CDR3 is CASRRTGNEKLFF. CDR3 bases: TGTGCCAGTAGGCGGACAGGGAACGAAAAACTGTTTTTT.

This sequence joins TRBV6-1 and TRBJ1-1, with 8 positions matching TRBD1. V trimming: 4 bases; J trimming: 5 bases; junction bases outside the gene matches: 9. The CDR3 length is 15 residues. Germline V gene sequence: CDR1 MNHNS, CDR2 SASEGT. The DNA of the CDR3 is TGTGCCAGCAGTGGGCAGGGGGCGCGTCGGACTGAAGCTTTCTTT. Translation gives CASSGQGARRTEAFF.

The chain joins TRBV19 to TRBJ1-5; D gene uncertain. CDR1 is LNHDA, CDR2 SQIVND, per germline (reference sequence). CDR3 length: 15 residues. V lost 3 bases and J 3 bases, leaving 12 bases between the germline ends. The CDR3 DNA sequence: TGTGCCAGTAGTATGAGATCAGGCCCCAATCAGCCCCAGCATTTT. Protein product: CASSMRSGPNQPQHF.

In nucleotides, the CDR3 is TGTGCCAGCAGTCTGACTAGCGGGGGATTATACTTC. Encoded protein: CASSLTSGGLYF. The chain recombines TRBV2 with TRBJ2-5; 12 bases are shared with TRBD2. This CDR3 has 12 amino acids. Germline lookup yields CDR1 SNHLY and CDR2 FYNNEI. Trimming took 5 bases from V and 14 from J; bases not matched to a gene: 6.

This clone turned up a few times. V and J are TRBV4-3 and TRBJ2-7, with D perhaps TRBD1 (6 bases). Trimming removed 0 bases at V and 3 bases at J, with 9 bases between. Germline V gene data show CDR1 as LGHNA and CDR2 as YSLEER. This CDR3 has 14 residues. This chain's CDR3 is CASSQDQDSYEQYF. The CDR3 DNA reads TGCGCCAGCAGCCAAGATCAGGACAGCTACGAGCAGTACTTC.

The J gene is TRBJ2-7, the V gene TRBV18; possible D gene TRBD2, 6 bases. Trimming took off 3 bases at V and 7 bases at J, with 13 bases between the two ends. CDR3 length: 13 amino acids. Germline V gene data show CDR1 as KGHSH and CDR2 as LQKENI. The DNA for the CDR3 is TGTGCCAGCTCACCCGAAACGGGGAGGGAGCAGTACTTC. Its translation is CASSPETGREQYF.

The J gene is TRBJ2-1, the V gene TRBV7-6; the match to TRBD2 covers 11 bases. J lost 4 bases, V lost 5 bases, and 7 bases had no gene match. This CDR3 comprises 16 residues. Germline V CDR1 and CDR2: SGHVS, FNYEAQ. CDR3 protein: CASSSTLAGEYNEQFF. The CDR3 region has the DNA TGTGCCAGCAGCAGCACACTAGCGGGAGAGTACAATGAGCAGTTCTTC.

The chain is built from TRBV2 and TRBJ1-4, with 9 positions matching TRBD1. V shed 9 bases, J shed 0 bases, and the junction held 2 bases outside the gene matches. Looked up from germline, CDR1 is SNHLY and CDR2 is FYNNEI. The CDR3 is 14 amino acids. The CDR3 bases are TGTGCCAGTGACAGGGGGGCAACTAATGAAAAACTGTTTTTT. It specifies CASDRGATNEKLFF.

This rearrangement joins TRBV28 to TRBJ1-1, with TRBD1 matching over 9 bases. J was trimmed by 3 bases and V by 2 bases; bases with no gene match: 7. There are 16 residues in the CDR3. CDR1 MDHEN and CDR2 SYDVKM come from the germline V gene. Here the CDR3 DNA reads TGTGCCAGCAGTTTAGTGGGGACAGGGACAGACACTGAAGCTTTCTTT. This gives the protein CASSLVGTGTDTEAFF.

The V call is TRBV7-9, the J call TRBJ1-4; 10 nucleotides align to TRBD1. The germline V gene encodes CDR1 SEHNR and CDR2 FQNEAQ (reference sequence). This CDR3 is built from 18 residues. Unmatched junction bases numbered 6, after V lost 1 base and J lost 1 base. The CDR3 DNA follows: TGTGCCAGCAGCTTAGGGTGGACAGGGGGAAGAACTAATGAAAAACTGTTTTTT. It is translated as CASSLGWTGGRTNEKLFF.

V usage is TRBV6-5 and J usage is TRBJ2-3, with D maybe TRBD1 (6 bases). V was pared by 0 bases and J by 3 bases, with 13 bases between. Germline V gene sequence: CDR1 MNHEY, CDR2 SVGAGI. This CDR3 is built from 16 residues. CDR3 protein: CASSYSNREGTDTQYF. The CDR3 DNA reads as TGTGCCAGCAGTTACTCGAACAGGGAAGGGACAGATACGCAGTATTTT.